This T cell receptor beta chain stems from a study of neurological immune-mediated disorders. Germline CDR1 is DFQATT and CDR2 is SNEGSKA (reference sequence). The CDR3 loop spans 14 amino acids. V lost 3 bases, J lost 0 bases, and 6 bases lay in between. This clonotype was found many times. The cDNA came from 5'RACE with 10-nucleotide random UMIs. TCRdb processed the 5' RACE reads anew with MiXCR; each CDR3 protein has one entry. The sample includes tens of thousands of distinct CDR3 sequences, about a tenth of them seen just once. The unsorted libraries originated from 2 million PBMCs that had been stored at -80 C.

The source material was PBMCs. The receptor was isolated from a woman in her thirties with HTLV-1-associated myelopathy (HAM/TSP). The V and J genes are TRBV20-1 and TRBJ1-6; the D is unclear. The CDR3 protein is CSAREFSYNSPLHF. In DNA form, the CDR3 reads TGCAGTGCTAGGGAGTTCTCCTATAATTCACCCCTCCACTTT.